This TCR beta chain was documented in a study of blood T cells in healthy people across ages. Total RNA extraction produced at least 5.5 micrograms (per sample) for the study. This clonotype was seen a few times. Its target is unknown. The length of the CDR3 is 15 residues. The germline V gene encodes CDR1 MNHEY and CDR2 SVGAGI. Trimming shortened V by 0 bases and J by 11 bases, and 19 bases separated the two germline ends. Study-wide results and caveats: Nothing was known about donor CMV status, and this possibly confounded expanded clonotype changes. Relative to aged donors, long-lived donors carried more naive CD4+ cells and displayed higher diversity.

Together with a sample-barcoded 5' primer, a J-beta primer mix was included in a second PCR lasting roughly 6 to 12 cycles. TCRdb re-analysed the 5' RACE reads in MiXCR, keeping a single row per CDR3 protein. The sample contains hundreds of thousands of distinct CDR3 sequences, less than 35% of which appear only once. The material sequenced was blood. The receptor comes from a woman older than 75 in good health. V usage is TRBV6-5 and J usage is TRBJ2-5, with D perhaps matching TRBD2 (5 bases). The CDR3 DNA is TGTGCCAGCAGTTACTCGCTCCTAGCAGGAAATGAGCAGTACTTC. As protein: CASSYSLLAGNEQYF.